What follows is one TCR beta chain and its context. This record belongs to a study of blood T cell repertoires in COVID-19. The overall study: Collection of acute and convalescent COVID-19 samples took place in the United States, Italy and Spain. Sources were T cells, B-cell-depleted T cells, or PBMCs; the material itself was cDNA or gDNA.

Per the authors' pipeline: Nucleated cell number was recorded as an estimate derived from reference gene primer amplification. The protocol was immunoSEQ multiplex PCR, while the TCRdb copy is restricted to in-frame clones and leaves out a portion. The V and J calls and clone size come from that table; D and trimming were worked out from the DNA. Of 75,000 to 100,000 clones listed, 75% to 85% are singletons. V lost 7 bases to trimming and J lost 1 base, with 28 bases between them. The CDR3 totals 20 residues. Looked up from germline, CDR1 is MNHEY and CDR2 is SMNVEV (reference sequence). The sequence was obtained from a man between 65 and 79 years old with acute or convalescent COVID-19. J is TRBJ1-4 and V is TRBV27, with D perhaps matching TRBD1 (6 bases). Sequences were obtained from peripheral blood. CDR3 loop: CASIRVRKGQKKLTNEKLFF. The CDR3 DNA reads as TGTGCCAGCATCAGGGTAAGGAAGGGACAAAAAAAACTAACTAATGAAAAACTGTTTTTT. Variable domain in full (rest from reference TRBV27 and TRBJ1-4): EAQVTQNPRYLITVTGKKLTVTCSQNMNHEYMSWYRQDPGLGLRQIYYSMNVEVTDKGDVPEGYKVSRKEKRNFPLILESPSPNQTSLYFCASIRVRKGQKKLTNEKLFFGSGTQLSVL.